This TCR beta chain was identified during a study of blood T cell repertoires in COVID-19 (dated by TCRdb to the early 2020s). A note on the overall study: Collaborator samples came from the United States, Italy and Spain and covered acute and convalescent phases of COVID-19. HLA class I and class II types, where available, came from metadata supplied by the sample provider rather than from assay-based typing. The repertoires were made available in a free public database intended to serve as a resource for research on the immune response to SARS-CoV-2. The material from the prospective study consisted of cDNA or gDNA derived from T cells, B-cell-depleted T cells, or PBMCs. The sample metadata nearly always contained a de-identified subject ID, COVID-19 status, age in years and sex. Subjects who had been exposed to COVID-19, were actively infected with it, or had recovered from it provided the deeply sampled blood TCRbeta repertoires that made up the dataset. Samples came from the ongoing ImmuneRACE study (first 160 participants) plus 1,254 subjects from 6 global collaborators.

TCRbeta CDR3 regions were amplified from genomic DNA by means of the immunoSEQ Assay, a bias-controlled multiplex PCR. The original methods were these. Nucleated cell counts per sample were estimated from amplification of reference gene primers within the assay. To quantify the absolute abundance of each unique TCRbeta CDR3 rearrangement, sequence reads were collapsed and filtered. For each sample, productive Simpson clonality was calculated as the square root of Simpson's diversity index across productive rearrangements. TCRdb took this table from immuneACCESS and kept in-frame rearrangements with V and J called. Such tables lack part of the clones; where checked against another copy, unresolved V genes explain under half of the gap, and the rest is unexplained. V and J calls and clone size follow that table, whereas D and trimming were derived from the DNA. The sample table records approximately 200,000 clones; roughly 90% of these occur just once. The ten biggest clones cover 1.5% to 2% of the sample.

This clone was counted between two and nine times. Its antigen target is currently unknown. Base qualities are not at hand, and no much larger clone is one base apart. The investigation overall reported the following: The quantity of clinical and demographic metadata differed by source and by participant and was supplied without curation.

The trim is 2 bases for V and 0 bases for J, with a gap of 9 bases between the germline ends. Taken from cysteine to phenylalanine, the CDR3 has 15 residues. The CDR3 DNA has 45 bases and is translated from base 1. Based on the germline V gene (reference sequence), the CDR1 and CDR2 sequences are SEHNR and FQNEAQ. Whole blood was collected in K2EDTA tubes by collaborating institutions according to the institutions' own protocols. For TCRbeta analysis, collaborators shipped samples in one of three forms: frozen whole blood, isolated PBMCs, or DNA extracted from either of those sample types. The origin of this receptor is a man between 65 and 85 years old with acute or convalescent COVID-19. The sequence is built from TRBV7-9 and TRBJ2-3; the D segment could be TRBD1, given 6 matching bases. Sequenced material: peripheral blood. Here is the DNA: TGTGCCAGCAGCTTACCAGGGGTGAGCACAGATACGCAGTATTTT. Translated, it gives CASSLPGVSTDTQYF.